This T cell receptor (beta chain) was recorded in a study of TIL therapy for anti-PD-1-resistant metastatic lung cancer (dated by TCRdb to the early 2020s). Study-level background: Tumors were collected before any PD-1/PD-L1 blockade, after which patients were given nivolumab, and patients who progressed were given lymphodepletion, an infusion of expanded TIL and IL-2. Enrolled patients had a median age of 54 years (range about 35-85) and a median tumor PD-L1 proportion score of about 5.9%. A median non-synonymous tumor mutation burden of under 1.9 mutations per megabase was determined across the cohort by whole-exome sequencing. Tumor and peripheral blood T cell receptor beta sequencing was used to track clonotypes across tumor, expanded TIL product and serial blood samples. The cohort was predominantly lung adenocarcinoma, with a few EGFR-mutant and two ALK-rearranged tumors, and half of patients were current or former smokers.

Study-wide conclusions, independent of this receptor: Generalizability was limited because the cohort was highly selected, with more treatment-naive, never-smoker and oncogene-addicted patients included than is typical. Infused TIL clonotypes partially replaced the baseline peripheral repertoire then decayed over months, with no apparent association between persistence and response. The study protocol defined all tumor marker inferences as exploratory.

Reading from cysteine to phenylalanine, the CDR3 counts 17 amino acids. The only DNA kept is the CDR3, 51 bases in frame from the first base. Trimming removed 4 bases from V and 0 bases from J; the gene matches leave 9 bases unexplained. The germline V gene encodes CDR1 MGHRA and CDR2 YSYEKL. Concerning this clone: Its antigen has not been determined. Base qualities are not at hand, and no much larger clone is one base apart.

The immunoSEQ v3 hsTCRB kit was used to amplify TCR beta CDR3 regions from genomic DNA through bias-controlled multiplex PCR. TCR libraries were sequenced on an Illumina NextSeq 500 to 2 million to 2.5 million read pairs for survey level or about 5-6 million for deep level. As for the original processing: The immunoSEQ Analyzer software assigned V, D and J genes, filtered out non-productive sequences, and reported clonality. Repertoires were compared by productive Simpson clonality and by the Morisita overlap index of productive TRB rearrangements between infused TIL and blood. The absolute count of a clonotype in blood was estimated by multiplying the lymphocyte count by the CD3+ fraction and by the productive frequency of the clone. TCRdb carries this immuneACCESS record with in-frame sequences only. Its versions omit some clonotypes, under half of them owing to an unresolved V gene in the studies checked, with the rest unexplained. The V and J calls and clone size were taken over from that table, and D and trimming were inferred from the DNA. The sample table records around 59,000 clones; approximately 69% of these occur just once. Around 6.3% of the sample rests with the top ten.

The time point label, as the study defines it: pre-treatment sample, taken before nivolumab and TIL therapy. Between late 2017 and 2020, a dual-center phase I trial enrolled adults who had stage 4 NSCLC. The samples were drawn from an open-label, single-arm phase I trial testing tumor-infiltrating lymphocyte therapy combined with nivolumab in advanced non-small cell lung cancer. Blood mononuclear cells from EDTA tubes were isolated by Ficoll gradient, snap-frozen as pellets, and DNA was extracted with a Qiagen mini-prep kit. The clonotype comes from a person aged 25-79 years with non-small cell lung cancer. The sequence joins TRBV4-1 to TRBJ2-1; 7 nucleotides in the junction match TRBD2. The sample consisted of blood, taken at baseline. The CDR3 sequence is CASSLLVTSPSYNEQFF. The nucleotide sequence is given as TGCGCCAGCAGCCTACTCGTGACTAGCCCCTCCTACAATGAGCAGTTCTTC.